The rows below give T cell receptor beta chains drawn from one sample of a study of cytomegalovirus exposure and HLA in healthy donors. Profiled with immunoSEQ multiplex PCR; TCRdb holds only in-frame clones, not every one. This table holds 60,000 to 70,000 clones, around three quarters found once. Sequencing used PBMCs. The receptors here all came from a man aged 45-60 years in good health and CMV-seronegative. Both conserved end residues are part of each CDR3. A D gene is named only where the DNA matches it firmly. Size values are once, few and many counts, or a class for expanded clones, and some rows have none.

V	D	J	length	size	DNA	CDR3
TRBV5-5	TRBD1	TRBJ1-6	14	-	TGTGCCAGCAGCCCAAGGGACAGCAATTCACCCCTCCACTTT	CASSPRDSNSPLHF
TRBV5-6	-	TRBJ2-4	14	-	TGTGCCAGCAGCTTCCGCGGGGCCAAAAACATTCAGTACTTC	CASSFRGAKNIQYF
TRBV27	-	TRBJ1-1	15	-	TGTGCCAGCAGTTCGCGACAGGACCTAATCACTGAAGCTTTCTTT	CASSSRQDLITEAFF
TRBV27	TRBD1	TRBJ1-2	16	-	TGTGCCAGCAGTTTATCGTGGCGGACAGGGGAAAATGGCTACACCTTC	CASSLSWRTGENGYTF
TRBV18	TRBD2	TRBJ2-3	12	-	TGTGCCAGCTCTCAAGCGGGAGGTACGCAGTATTTT	CASSQAGGTQYF
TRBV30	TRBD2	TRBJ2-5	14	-	TGTGCCTGGAACTTAGCGGGGGGGCTGGAGACCCAGTACTTC	CAWNLAGGLETQYF
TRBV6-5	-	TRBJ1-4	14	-	TGTGCCAGCAGCCGGGGGACCACCAATGAAAAACTGTTTTTT	CASSRGTTNEKLFF
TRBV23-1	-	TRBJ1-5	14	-	TGCGCCAGCAGTCTTGGCGGGGGCAATCAGCCCCAGCATTTT	CASSLGGGNQPQHF
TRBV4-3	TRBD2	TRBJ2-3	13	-	TGCGCCAGCAGCCAAGTAGCGGGAAATACGCAGTATTTT	CASSQVAGNTQYF
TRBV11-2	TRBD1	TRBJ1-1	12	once	TGTGCCAGCAGCTTATTGGCAGGGGGAGCTTTCTTT	CASSLLAGGAFF
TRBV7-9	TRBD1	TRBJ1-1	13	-	TGTGCCAGCAGCACCAGACAGGGCGGAGGAGCTTTCTTT	CASSTRQGGGAFF
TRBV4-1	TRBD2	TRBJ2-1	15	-	TGCGCCAGCAGCACCCGGACTAGCGGGAGGGCCGAGCAGTTCTTC	CASSTRTSGRAEQFF
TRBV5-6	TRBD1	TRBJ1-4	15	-	TGTGCCAGCAGCCGCAGGGGGACGGCTAATGAAAAACTGTTTTTT	CASSRRGTANEKLFF
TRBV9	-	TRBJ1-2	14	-	TGTGCCAGCAGCGGAAGGTTCCAGCGAGGTGGCTACACCTTC	CASSGRFQRGGYTF
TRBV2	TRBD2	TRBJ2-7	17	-	TGTGCCAGCAGTGGACGACTAGCGGGGGTACTTTCCTACGAGCAGTACTTC	CASSGRLAGVLSYEQYF
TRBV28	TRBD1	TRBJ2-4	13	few	TGTGCCAGCAGTTTGCCAGGGGGAGACATTCAGTACTTC	CASSLPGGDIQYF
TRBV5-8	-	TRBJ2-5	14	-	TGTGCCAGCAGTCGTACAGGGATCTGGGAGACCCAGTACTTC	CASSRTGIWETQYF
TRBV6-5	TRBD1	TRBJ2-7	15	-	TGTGCCAGCAGTTACGGACAGGCCTTTACCTACGAGCAGTACTTC	CASSYGQAFTYEQYF
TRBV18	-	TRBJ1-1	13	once	TGTGCCAGCTCACTAGCTATGAACACTGAAGCTTTCTTT	CASSLAMNTEAFF
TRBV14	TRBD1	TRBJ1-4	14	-	TGTGCCAGCAGCCTGACAGGGGTGAGGGAAAAACTGTTTTTT	CASSLTGVREKLFF
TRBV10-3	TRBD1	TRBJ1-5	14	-	TGTGCCACGAATCCGGGACAGAGCAATCAGCCCCAGCATTTT	CATNPGQSNQPQHF
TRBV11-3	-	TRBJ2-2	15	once	TGTGCCAGCAGCTCCCGGAGTACCGGTAACGGGGAGCTGTTTTTT	CASSSRSTGNGELFF
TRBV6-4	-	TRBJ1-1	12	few	TGTGCCACCTTACAGGGAAACACTGAAGCTTTCTTT	CATLQGNTEAFF
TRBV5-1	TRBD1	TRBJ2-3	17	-	TGCGCCAGCAGCATGGGGGAGGGGACAGGGGTGAAAGATACGCAGTATTTT	CASSMGEGTGVKDTQYF
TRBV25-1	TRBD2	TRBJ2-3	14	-	TGTGCCAGCAGTAGAGCGGGGGGGGACCGGGCGCAGTATTTT	CASSRAGGDRAQYF
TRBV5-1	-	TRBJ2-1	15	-	TGCGCCAGCAGCTTCACGACCAGGGGAGACAATGAGCAGTTCTTC	CASSFTTRGDNEQFF
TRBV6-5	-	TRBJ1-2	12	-	TGTGCCAGCAGTTACACAGGTTATGGCTACACCTTC	CASSYTGYGYTF
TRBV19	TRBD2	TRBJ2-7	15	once	TGTGCCAGTACGGCTAGCGGGACATCCCTTGGCGAGCAGTACTTC	CASTASGTSLGEQYF
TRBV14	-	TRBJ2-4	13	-	TGTGCCAGCAGCCTACTAGCCAAAAACATTCAGTACTTC	CASSLLAKNIQYF
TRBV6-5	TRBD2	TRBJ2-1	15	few	TGTGCCAGCAGTCAGGGACTAGAGGCCTACAATGAGCAGTTCTTC	CASSQGLEAYNEQFF
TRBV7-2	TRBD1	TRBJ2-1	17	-	TGTGCCAGCAGCCCCCAGGTCCGCAGGGGGCGGTCCAATGAGCAGTTCTTC	CASSPQVRRGRSNEQFF
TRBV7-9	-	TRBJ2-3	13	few	TGTGCCAGCAGCCGCAGGGAAACAGATACGCAGTATTTT	CASSRRETDTQYF
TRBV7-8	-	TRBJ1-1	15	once	TGTGCCAGCAGCTTAGTGCCAGGGATGAACACTGAAGCTTTCTTT	CASSLVPGMNTEAFF
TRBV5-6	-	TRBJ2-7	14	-	TGTGCCAGCAGCCCAATTGCAGGTACCTACGAGCAGTACTTC	CASSPIAGTYEQYF
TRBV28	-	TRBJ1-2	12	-	TGTGCCAGCACTCCAGGAGGGGTCGGGTACACCTTC	CASTPGGVGYTF
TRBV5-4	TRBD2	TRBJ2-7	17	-	TGTGCCAGCAGCCCTAGGGGTGGAGCGGGAGGGTTCTACGAGCAGTACTTC	CASSPRGGAGGFYEQYF